This section outlines one TCR beta chain sequence together with its context. Trimming left V 2 bases short and J 0 bases short, with 8 bases between. The CDR3 runs 15 residues. Per the germline V gene, CDR1 is MNHEY and CDR2 is SMNVEV (reference sequence). Sequencing used immunoSEQ multiplex PCR; TCRdb keeps in-frame clones, though not all of them. The data contain 240,000 or so clones, around 83% of them singletons. The sample is drawn from a study of blood T cell repertoires in COVID-19. Study-wide context: PBMCs, B-cell-depleted T cells, or T cells provided the cDNA or gDNA that made up the material.

Sequencing input: peripheral blood. The J gene is TRBJ1-3, the V gene TRBV27; D ambiguous. The receptor was derived from an elderly woman with acute or convalescent COVID-19. CDR3 nucleotides: TGTGCCAGCAGTTTACTGAGTTCCTCTGGAAACACCATATATTTT. Amino acids: CASSLLSSSGNTIYF.